A single sample is the source of the 25 T cell receptor beta chains below, sequenced in a study of CD8+ T cells in alopecia areata. Extraction and reverse transcription of RNA yielded cDNA as the sequencing template. Assay used: immunoSEQ multiplex PCR; TCRdb lists only in-frame clones, some missing. Found here are roughly 120,000 clones, less than 70% of them singletons; the top ten hold roughly 3.5%. Indicated treatment: oral pan-JAK inhibitor, 5-10 mg twice daily. Sample: CD4+ T cells sorted from blood, taken at week 24, from a patient treated with tofacitinib. These receptors all come from a human donor with alopecia areata.

Only one count was recorded for this clone. The V and J genes are TRBV7-2 and TRBJ2-2; TRBD1 agrees at 9 bases. This CDR3 is built from 15 residues. The germline V gene encodes CDR1 SGHTA and CDR2 FQGNSA. V was pared by 4 bases and J by 5 bases, with 5 bases of the junction left unmatched. CDR3 amino acids: CASSSSTGGTGELFF. In nucleotides, the CDR3 is TGTGCCAGCAGCTCCTCGACAGGGGGGACCGGGGAGCTGTTTTTT.

This clone showed up just once. The chain employs TRBV6-5 and TRBJ2-5; weak D call: TRBD2 (5 bases). V dropped 10 bases and J dropped 4 bases, with 16 bases sitting between them. Germline V CDR1 and CDR2: MNHEY, SVGAGI. The CDR3 runs to 13 residues. The CDR3 here is CATRPGSTETQYF. Here the CDR3 DNA reads TGTGCCACTCGCCCGGGGAGCACAGAGACCCAGTACTTC.

This clone has more than one count but fewer than ten. The CDR3 DNA sequence: TGTGCCAGCAGTAGGATTCCTGGGGTCACTGAAGCTTTCTTT. Translated: CASSRIPGVTEAFF. V and J are TRBV6-5 and TRBJ1-1; D gene unclear. The CDR3 loop spans 14 amino acids. Germline values: CDR1 MNHEY, CDR2 SVGAGI. Trimming cost V 5 bases and J 4 bases, with 14 bases left between them.

This clone was detected a few times. V and J are TRBV28 and TRBJ1-1, with 7 bases identical to TRBD1. The CDR3 runs to 14 residues. Germline CDR1 is MDHEN and CDR2 is SYDVKM. V gave up 6 bases and J gave up 1 base; unmatched junction bases: 5. DNA for the CDR3: TGTGCCAGCAGAACGGGACAGCCGAACACTGAAGCTTTCTTT. Translation: CASRTGQPNTEAFF.

This chain joins TRBV5-1 and TRBJ2-7; 8 nucleotides line up with TRBD2. Germline V gives CDR1 SGHRS, CDR2 YFSETQ. The trim removed 0 bases at V and 5 bases at J, leaving 4 bases unmatched. This CDR3 contains 14 residues. In DNA, the CDR3 is TGCGCCAGCAGCTTGGCCGGGGGGGACAACGAGCAGTACTTC. This sequence encodes CASSLAGGDNEQYF.

The V call is TRBV5-1, the J call TRBJ1-6; no clear D gene. Germline CDR1 and CDR2: SGHRS and YFSETQ. Trimming removed 0 bases at V and 8 bases at J, with 6 bases between. This CDR3 has 13 amino acids. CDR3 coding DNA: TGCGCCAGCAGCTTGGATTTATATTCACCCCTCCACTTT. Residues: CASSLDLYSPLHF.

This chain connects TRBV27 to TRBJ2-7, with a possible D match to TRBD1 (5 bases). CDR1 is MNHEY, CDR2 SMNVEV, per germline (reference sequence). Trimming cost V 6 bases and J 2 bases, with 11 bases left between them. The CDR3 loop spans 13 amino acids. Here the CDR3 reads CASRGLTAYEQYF. The CDR3 nucleotides read TGTGCCAGCAGGGGGCTAACTGCCTACGAGCAGTACTTC.

As regards this clone: Other nucleotide sequences in the sample specify the same CDR3. The genes are TRBV30 and TRBJ1-5; unclear D gene. From germline, CDR1 is GTSNPN and CDR2 SVGIG (reference sequence). The CDR3 is made up of 13 amino acids. Trimming took 0 bases from V and 2 from J, leaving 5 bases between them. CDR3 in DNA: TGTGCCTGGAGTGTCCGAGGCAATCAGCCCCAGCATTTT. It translates to CAWSVRGNQPQHF.

This clone has a single count. The chain couples TRBV29-1 to TRBJ2-5, with D unresolved. The ends were cut back, 6 bases at V and 5 bases at J, with 16 bases in the middle. Germline-derived CDR1 and CDR2 are SQVTM and ANQGSEA. The CDR3 contains 13 residues. The CDR3 loop is CSVQVASRETQYF. Here the CDR3 DNA reads TGCAGCGTCCAAGTGGCTTCCCGGGAGACCCAGTACTTC.

This clone turned up a few times. The CDR3 DNA reads as TGTGCCAGCAGCTCGACAGGGTCCTACGAGCAGTACTTC. Translated: CASSSTGSYEQYF. The V call is TRBV11-2, the J call TRBJ2-7; 7 bases align to TRBD1. CDR3 length equals 13 residues. J gave up 1 base and V 4 bases, and 1 base lay outside the gene matches. CDR1 SGHAT and CDR2 FQNNGV come from the germline V gene. Full variable domain (outside the CDR3, taken from reference TRBV11-2 and TRBJ2-7): EAGVAQSPRYKIIEKRQSVAFWCNPISGHATLYWYQQILGQGPKLLIQFQNNGVVDDSQLPKDRFSAERLKGVDSTLKIQPAKLEDSAVYLCASSSTGSYEQYFGPGTRLTVT.

V is TRBV10-3 and J is TRBJ1-1, with 7 bases aligning to TRBD1. Germline-derived CDR1 and CDR2 are ENHRY and SYGVKD. This CDR3 has 13 amino acids. V lost 7 bases and J lost 3; bases outside the gene matches: 5. Here the CDR3 reads CAITKGQHTEAFF. In nucleotides, the CDR3 is TGTGCCATCACCAAGGGACAGCACACTGAAGCTTTCTTT.

V gene TRBV5-6 combines with J gene TRBJ1-2, with D possibly being TRBD1 (6 bases). The length of the CDR3 is 12 residues. Germline-derived CDR1 and CDR2 are SGHDT and YYEEEE. V dropped 0 bases and J dropped 6 bases, with 6 bases sitting between them. In DNA form, the CDR3 reads TGTGCCAGCAGCTTGGACAGGGATGGCTACACCTTC. Translating it yields CASSLDRDGYTF.

Only a few counts were recorded for this clone. V is TRBV27 and J is TRBJ1-6; 7 bases align to TRBD1. This CDR3 is built from 14 residues. CDR1 is MNHEY and CDR2 is SMNVEV in the germline V gene (reference sequence). V dropped 7 bases and J dropped 10; count of bases not matched to a gene: 10. DNA for the CDR3: TGTGCCAGCACCATAGGGGGCCTAGGGTCACCCCTCCACTTT. Amino acids: CASTIGGLGSPLHF.

This sequence joins TRBV30 and TRBJ1-1, with D unresolved. V was clipped by 2 bases and J by 5 bases, with 12 bases between them. This CDR3 has 13 amino acids. The germline V gene has CDR1 GTSNPN and CDR2 SVGIG (reference sequence). The CDR3 DNA follows: TGTGCCTGGAGTACCGACCAAGAGACTGAAGCTTTCTTT. Amino acids: CAWSTDQETEAFF.

The chain joins TRBV7-9 to TRBJ2-1; 8 bases line up with TRBD2. The germline gives CDR1 SEHNR, CDR2 FQNEAQ (reference sequence). The CDR3 has 17 residues. J lost 8 bases, V lost 3 bases, and 15 bases had no gene match. The CDR3 DNA follows: TGTGCCAGCAGCTTCCCGAGGAGCGGGGGTTTTGCGTATGAGCAGTTCTTC. It codes for CASSFPRSGGFAYEQFF.

This CDR3 reads CAGAISSPLHF. CDR3 nucleotide sequence: TGTGCCGGTGCGATATCCTCACCCCTCCACTTT. The rearrangement joins TRBV21-1 to TRBJ1-6. TRBV21-1 is recorded as a pseudogene. The CDR3 length is 11 residues.

The chain carries TRBV5-1 and TRBJ2-5, with a weak D call TRBD2 (5 bases). The CDR3 has 15 amino acids. The V and J ends lost 0 bases and 1 base respectively, with 10 bases between them. The germline gives CDR1 SGHRS, CDR2 YFSETQ. This CDR3 is CASSLGSSGQETQYF. CDR3 DNA sequence: TGCGCCAGCAGCTTGGGGTCGAGCGGCCAAGAGACCCAGTACTTC. Combining the CDR3 with reference TRBV5-1 and TRBJ2-5 gives the whole variable domain KAGVTQTPRYLIKTRGQQVTLSCSPISGHRSVSWYQQTPGQGLQFLFEYFSETQRNKGNFPGRFSGRQFSNSRSEMNVSTLELGDSALYLCASSLGSSGQETQYFGPGTRLLVL.

The rearrangement joins TRBV20-1 to TRBJ1-2, with 8 bases identical to TRBD1. The CDR3 sequence is 11 residues long. V shed 6 bases, J shed 6 bases, and the junction held 3 bases outside the gene matches. Germline V gene sequence: CDR1 DFQATT, CDR2 SNEGSKA (reference sequence). The CDR3 protein is CSAPTGDGYTF. The CDR3 DNA reads as TGCAGTGCCCCGACAGGGGATGGCTACACCTTC.

The CDR3 DNA reads as TGTGCCTGGAGTCGAACCTCTACCGGGGGGGCCCCAGATACGCAGTATTTT. Translating it yields CAWSRTSTGGAPDTQYF. This chain connects TRBV30 to TRBJ2-3; TRBD2 agrees at 8 bases. The CDR3 length is 17 residues. Germline CDR1 is GTSNPN and CDR2 is SVGIG (reference sequence). Germline trimming cut 2 bases from V and 4 bases from J; bases unmatched to any gene: 14.

The rearrangement joins TRBV7-9 to TRBJ2-5; D gene uncertain. The CDR3 extends over 16 amino acids. The V end was cut by 1 base, the J end by 5 bases, with 17 bases between. Germline loops: CDR1 SEHNR, CDR2 FQNEAQ (reference sequence). CDR3: CASSLVGSAKGETQYF. The CDR3 nucleotides are TGTGCCAGCAGCTTAGTCGGCAGCGCCAAGGGTGAGACCCAGTACTTC.

This clone was detected once. This chain joins TRBV5-1 and TRBJ1-2; the D is unclear. Germline CDR1 is SGHRS and CDR2 is YFSETQ. The ends were cut back, 2 bases at V and 4 bases at J, with 9 bases in the middle. The CDR3 runs to 13 residues. CDR3 sequence (DNA): TGCGCCAGCAGCTTAATTGACTCCTATGGCTACACCTTC. This sequence encodes CASSLIDSYGYTF. The whole variable domain, remainder taken from reference TRBV5-1 and TRBJ1-2, is KAGVTQTPRYLIKTRGQQVTLSCSPISGHRSVSWYQQTPGQGLQFLFEYFSETQRNKGNFPGRFSGRQFSNSRSEMNVSTLELGDSALYLCASSLIDSYGYTFGSGTRLTVV.

The chain recombines TRBV30 with TRBJ1-5; no reliable D call. This CDR3 has 11 amino acids. V shed 2 bases and J shed 5 bases, with 4 bases lying between them. The germline V gene encodes CDR1 GTSNPN and CDR2 SVGIG (reference sequence). The CDR3 DNA reads as TGTGCCTGGAGTAAGGATCAGCCCCAGCATTTT. Encoded protein: CAWSKDQPQHF.

The chain employs TRBV5-4 and TRBJ2-7, with D possibly being TRBD1 or TRBD2 (6 bases each). The V end lost 5 bases, the J end lost 5 bases, and 14 bases lay between the germline ends. The CDR3 extends over 13 amino acids. Germline V gene data show CDR1 as SGHNT and CDR2 as YYREEE (reference sequence). The CDR3 region is CASRRRGSDEQYF. The CDR3 DNA sequence: TGTGCCAGCAGACGGAGGGGGAGCGACGAGCAGTACTTC.

The rearrangement links TRBV9 to TRBJ2-1; D possibly uses TRBD1 or TRBD2 (7 bases each). The germline gives CDR1 SGDLS, CDR2 YYNGEE. The CDR3 length is 15 residues. Trimming took off 0 bases at V and 8 bases at J, with 15 bases between the two ends. The CDR3 nucleotides read TGTGCCAGCAGCGTAGCAGGGGGGGCCTGGGATGAGCAGTTCTTC. It yields the protein CASSVAGGAWDEQFF.

This clone was seen more than once but under ten times. This sequence joins TRBV21-1 and TRBJ1-5. TRBV21-1 is a pseudogene. This CDR3 spans 13 amino acids. CDR3 region: CASSSFGNQPQHF. CDR3 nucleotides: TGTGCCAGCAGCAGTTTTGGGAATCAGCCCCAGCATTTT.